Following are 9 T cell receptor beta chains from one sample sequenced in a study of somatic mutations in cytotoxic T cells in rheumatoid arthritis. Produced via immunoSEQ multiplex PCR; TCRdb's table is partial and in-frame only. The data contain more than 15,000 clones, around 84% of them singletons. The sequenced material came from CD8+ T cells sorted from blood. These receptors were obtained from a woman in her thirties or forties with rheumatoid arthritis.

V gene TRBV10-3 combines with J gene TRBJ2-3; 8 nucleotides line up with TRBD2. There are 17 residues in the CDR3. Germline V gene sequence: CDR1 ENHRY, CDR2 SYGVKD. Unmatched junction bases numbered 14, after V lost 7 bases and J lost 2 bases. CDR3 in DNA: TGTGCCATCACAGGAACCTCGGCGGGGGGCCTCACAGATACGCAGTATTTT. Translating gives CAITGTSAGGLTDTQYF.

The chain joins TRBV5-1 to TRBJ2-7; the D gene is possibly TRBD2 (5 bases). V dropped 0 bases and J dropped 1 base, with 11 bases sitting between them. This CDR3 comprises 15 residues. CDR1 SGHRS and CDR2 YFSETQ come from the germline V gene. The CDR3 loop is CASSLGWWRSYEQYF. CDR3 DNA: TGCGCCAGCAGCTTGGGGTGGTGGAGGTCCTACGAGCAGTACTTC.

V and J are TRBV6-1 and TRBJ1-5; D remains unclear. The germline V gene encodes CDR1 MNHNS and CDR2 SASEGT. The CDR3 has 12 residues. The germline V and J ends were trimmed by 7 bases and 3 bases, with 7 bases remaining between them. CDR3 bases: TGTGCCAGCACGGTACTCAATCAGCCCCAGCATTTT. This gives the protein CASTVLNQPQHF.

For the CDR3, the DNA is TGTGCCAGCAGCTACAACCACGGGACAGACTACGAGCAGTACTTC. It yields the protein CASSYNHGTDYEQYF. The rearrangement links TRBV9 to TRBJ2-7, with 7 bases fitting TRBD1. CDR1 SGDLS and CDR2 YYNGEE come from the germline V gene. This CDR3 is 15 amino acids long. V lost 4 bases to trimming and J lost 3 bases; unmatched junction nucleotides: 10.

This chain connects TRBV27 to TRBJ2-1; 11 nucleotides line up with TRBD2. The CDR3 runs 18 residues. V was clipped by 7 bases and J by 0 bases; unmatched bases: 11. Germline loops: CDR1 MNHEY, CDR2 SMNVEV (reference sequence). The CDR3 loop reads CASNIGGTSGSSYNEQFF. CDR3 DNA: TGTGCCAGCAACATCGGGGGGACTAGCGGTAGCTCCTACAATGAGCAGTTCTTC.

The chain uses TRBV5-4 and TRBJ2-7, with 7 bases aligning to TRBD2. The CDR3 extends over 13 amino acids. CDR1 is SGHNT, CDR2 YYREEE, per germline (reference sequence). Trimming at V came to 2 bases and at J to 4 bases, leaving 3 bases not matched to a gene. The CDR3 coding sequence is TGTGCCAGCAGCTTCCGCGGGGGATACGAGCAGTACTTC. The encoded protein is CASSFRGGYEQYF.

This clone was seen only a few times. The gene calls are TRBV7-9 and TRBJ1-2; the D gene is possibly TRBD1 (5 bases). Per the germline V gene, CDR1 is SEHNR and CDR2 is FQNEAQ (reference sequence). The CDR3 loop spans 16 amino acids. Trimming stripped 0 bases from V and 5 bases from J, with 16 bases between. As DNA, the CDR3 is TGTGCCAGCAGCTTAGCCCAATGGGGGGTAGGATATGGCTACACCTTC. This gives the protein CASSLAQWGVGYGYTF.

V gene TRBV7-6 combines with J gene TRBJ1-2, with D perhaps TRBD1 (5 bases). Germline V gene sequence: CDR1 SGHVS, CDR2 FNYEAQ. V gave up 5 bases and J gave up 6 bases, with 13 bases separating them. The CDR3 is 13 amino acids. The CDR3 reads CASSMGTGNGYTF. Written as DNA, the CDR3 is TGTGCCAGCAGCATGGGTACAGGAAATGGCTACACCTTC.

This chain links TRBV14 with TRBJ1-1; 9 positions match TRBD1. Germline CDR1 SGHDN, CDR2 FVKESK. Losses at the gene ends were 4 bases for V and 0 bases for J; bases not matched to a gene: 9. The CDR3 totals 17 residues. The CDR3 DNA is TGTGCCAGCAGCCCCCGGACAGGGGCCCTTTTGAACACTGAAGCTTTCTTT. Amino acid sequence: CASSPRTGALLNTEAFF.